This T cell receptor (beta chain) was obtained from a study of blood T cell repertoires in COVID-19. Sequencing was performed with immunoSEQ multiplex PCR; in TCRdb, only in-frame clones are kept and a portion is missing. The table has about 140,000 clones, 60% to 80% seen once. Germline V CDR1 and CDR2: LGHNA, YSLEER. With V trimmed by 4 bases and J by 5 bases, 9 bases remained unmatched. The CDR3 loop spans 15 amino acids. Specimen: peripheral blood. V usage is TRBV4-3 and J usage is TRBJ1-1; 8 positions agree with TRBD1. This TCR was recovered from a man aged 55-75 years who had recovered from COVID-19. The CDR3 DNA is TGCGCCAGCAGCCTGACGCGGACAGGGCCGACTGAAGCTTTCTTT. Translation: CASSLTRTGPTEAFF.